This T cell receptor (beta chain) was captured by sequencing in a study of graft-versus-host responses after intestinal transplantation. The overall study: Each of the recipients got a multivisceral, liver-intestinal, or isolated intestinal transplant.

Method: immunoSEQ multiplex PCR; TCRdb's copy keeps in-frame clones and lacks some. The data show about 130,000 clones, around 94% seen once. As to this clone: The antigen is undetermined.

The clonotype was recovered from a human donor who received an intestinal transplant. This specimen consisted of unstimulated CD4+ T cells sorted from spleen or lymph node cells, obtained before intestinal transplant.

CDR3 coding DNA: TGTGCCAGTAGTATCGCCGGGACGGACAAAACAACCATATATTTT. It encodes CASSIAGTDKTTIYF. V usage is TRBV19 and J usage is TRBJ1-3; D is perhaps TRBD1 (5 bases). V lost 3 bases and J 10 bases, leaving 19 bases between the germline ends. Germline V lookup: CDR1 LNHDA, CDR2 SQIVND (reference sequence). The CDR3 is 15 amino acids.